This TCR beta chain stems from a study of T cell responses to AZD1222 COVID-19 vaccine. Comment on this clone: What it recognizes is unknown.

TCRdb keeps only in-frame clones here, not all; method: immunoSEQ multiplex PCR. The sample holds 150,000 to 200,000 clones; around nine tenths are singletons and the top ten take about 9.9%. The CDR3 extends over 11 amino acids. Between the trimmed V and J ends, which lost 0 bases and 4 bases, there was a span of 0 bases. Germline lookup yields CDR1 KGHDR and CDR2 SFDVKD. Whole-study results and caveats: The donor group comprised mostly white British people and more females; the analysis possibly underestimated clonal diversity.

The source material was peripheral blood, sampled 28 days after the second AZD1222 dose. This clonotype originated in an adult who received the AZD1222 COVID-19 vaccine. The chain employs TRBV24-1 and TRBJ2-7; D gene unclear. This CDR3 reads CATSDLYEQYF. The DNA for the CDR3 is TGTGCCACCAGTGATTTGTACGAGCAGTACTTC.